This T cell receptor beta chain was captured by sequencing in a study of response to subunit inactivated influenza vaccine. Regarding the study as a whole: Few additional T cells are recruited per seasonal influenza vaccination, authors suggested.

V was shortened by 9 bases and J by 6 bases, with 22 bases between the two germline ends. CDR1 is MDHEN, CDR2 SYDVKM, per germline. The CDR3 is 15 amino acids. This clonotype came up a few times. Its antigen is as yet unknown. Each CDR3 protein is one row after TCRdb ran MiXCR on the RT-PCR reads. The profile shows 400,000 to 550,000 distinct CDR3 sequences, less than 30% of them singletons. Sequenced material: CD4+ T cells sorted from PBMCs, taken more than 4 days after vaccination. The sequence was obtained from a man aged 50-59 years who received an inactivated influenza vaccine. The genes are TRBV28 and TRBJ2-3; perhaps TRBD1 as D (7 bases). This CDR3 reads CASYSTGDSTDTQYF. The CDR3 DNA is TGTGCCAGTTACTCCACGGGGGACAGTACGGATACGCAGTATTTT.